A single TCR beta chain is shown here with its context. What antigen it recognizes has not been identified. Per-base quality was not reported, and no clone a single base away is much larger than it. Receptors were amplified or captured by the immunoSEQ multiplex PCR assay. For the multiplex PCR, a mixture combining 60 forward primers for TCR Vbeta segments and 13 reverse primers for TCR Jbeta segments was used. The CDR3 region of rearranged TCR beta genes was amplified from genomic DNA with a multiplex PCR assay. On the Illumina HiSeq System, the amplified TCR beta libraries were sequenced as 87-base-pair reads. On the study's bioinformatics: In a later analysis, some 80 million unique TCR beta chains were counted across the approximately 670 repertoires, and roughly 10 million of these chains were shared by at least two donors. To remove PCR and sequencing errors, raw reads were error-corrected and collapsed into unique sequences using a nearest-neighbor algorithm that merged closely related sequences. V, D and J gene segments were assigned by aligning CDR3 sequences to IMGT reference sequences. For a sequence to be retained, a match of at least six nucleotides was required to both a V gene segment and a J gene segment. A rearrangement counted as productive if the CDR3 had no stop codons and remained in frame with V and J, and every other rearrangement counted as non-productive. Following IMGT convention, CDR3 was defined as the stretch from the second conserved V-encoded cysteine to the conserved J-encoded phenylalanine. The earlier analysis of about 610 of the donors excluded sequences that lacked an unambiguous match to a single V gene segment. In an earlier analysis of several hundred of the donors, V segments were called functional above 56.7% productive rearrangements and were called segregating when the between-donor standard deviation exceeded 5%. To diagnose cytomegalovirus status from the catalog of TCR beta chain sequences, a statistical classification framework was built. In a later analysis, V and J genes were assigned by comparing TCR nucleotide sequences against IMGT/GENE-DB human TR gene sequences. In a later analysis, CDR3 sequences and most-parsimonious VDJ recombination scenarios were assigned using the TCRdist pipeline. A later analysis defined each TCR beta chain by its CDR3 amino acid sequence plus V-gene family, and excluded reads lacking a unique V-gene family. A later analysis removed 592 highly shared, low-generation-probability nucleotide sequences to deal with suspected cross-contamination and a sequencing artifact. For each public chain, a later analysis derived a clonal expansion index from normalized ranks of inferred template counts within each repertoire. In a later analysis, generation probabilities were computed using a VDJ recombination model fitted to out-of-frame rearrangements, and the results were checked against IGoR. In a later analysis, hypergeometric tests were used to score TCR-TCR, TCR-HLA and TCR-CMV co-occurrence, with a repertoire-size bias correction applied to TCR pairs. False discovery rates were estimated in a later analysis by permuting HLA or CMV assignments 20 times. In a later analysis, co-occurring TCRs were grouped with DBSCAN, and TCRdist sequence similarity was added when clustering was performed within HLA-allele-positive subsets. Co-occurrence clustering excluded repertoires with fewer than 30,000 or more than 120,000 public chains, plus five with anomalous nucleotide sharing. Not all clones reach the TCRdb copy of this immuneACCESS table, which keeps in-frame sequences only. Checked studies attribute under half of the gap to unresolved V genes and leave the rest unexplained. For V, J and clone size, that table is used; D and trimming come from the DNA. The sample profile shows 190,000 or so clones; roughly 78% of them were found once. The biggest ten clones account for under 0.85% of the sample.

The cohort comprised some 680 healthy bone marrow donors. All cohort members were sampled while nominally healthy, although unrecorded immune exposures were likely present. The donor tested CMV seronegative, placing the donor among the roughly 350 seronegative members of the cohort. A peripheral blood sample was collected from each donor, and TCR beta sequencing was performed on peripheral blood mononuclear cells. Genomic DNA was extracted from the blood cell samples with the Qiagen DNeasy Blood Extraction Kit. The sample originates from a study of cytomegalovirus exposure and HLA in healthy donors (dated by TCRdb to 2015 to 2018). For the wider study: An earlier analysis of some 500 of the donors reported about 290 Gb of sequence data and some 120 million unique TCR beta sequences from about 179 million T cells. To study patterns of TCR occurrence, a later analysis re-analyzed previously published TCR beta repertoires from 550 to 800 donors and added high-resolution HLA genotyping. The study profiled the T cell repertoires of under 850 subjects by immunosequencing and related them to cytomegalovirus serostatus. Rather than drawing on any new phenotypic data, the later analysis identified candidate immune exposures from TCR beta sequences and the way those sequences occurred across donors. Besides the first cohort of 550 to 750 subjects, a separate validation cohort made up of 120 different subjects was used. The number of typed donors differed by locus: about 620-640 for A, B, C, DRB1 and DQB1; 500 to 550 for DQA1; approximately 600 for DPA1; and about 470 for DPB1. All discovery cohort repertoires had been generated on a single sequencing platform. Among some 410 genotyped donors of the cohort, an average of roughly 230,000 unique TCR beta nucleotide sequences was sequenced per donor, of which about 19% were non-productive. In an earlier analysis of around 540 of the donors, high-throughput TCR beta sequencing was used to judge whether each TCR beta V gene segment behaved as functional or pseudogenic. An early release that covered roughly 600 HLA-typed donors contained about 300 gigabases of sequencing data and around 80 million unique TCR sequences. Roughly 5 DR-DQ haplotypes were handled as single units for association and clustering because linkage in the cohort was strong. Both class I and class II loci were covered by HLA typing, at four-digit resolution. The study was designed to test whether signatures of past pathogen exposure could be identified by cataloging public T cell receptors. The study combined high-throughput TCR immunosequencing, statistical association of individual TCRs with disease status, and machine learning to predict cytomegalovirus infection status. Genome-wide SNP genotypes for about 60% of the 666 donors were used in a later genetic analysis, which treated that subset as a discovery cohort. Among the approximately 400 genotyped donors, approximately 77% belonged to the genetic ancestry cluster associated with self-reported Caucasian donors. Alongside the repertoire data, information on donor age, sex, ethnicity and CMV serostatus was compiled.

Overall study outcomes, separate from this receptor: The study gave a list of more than 150 TCR beta chains associated with cytomegalovirus. Strong co-occurrence of HLA alleles, especially DR and DQ, made assigning TCR associations to individual alleles difficult. The authors suggested that the approach could potentially be extended to other disease states and immunological phenotypes. Cytomegalovirus status was reported to be diagnosed by the classifier with high specificity and sensitivity in both the original and validation cohorts. Because HLA typing was missing for some donors at each locus, association tests included only the typed subset. Sequencing depth was assumed to be roughly uniform across donors in the presence/absence analyses, though that assumption may not hold. In a later analysis, several top co-occurrence clusters were reported to appear linked to parvovirus B19, influenza, CMV and Epstein-Barr virus. Broadly in line with IMGT annotations, most TCR beta V segments showed up in productive rearrangements about 87% or about 30% of the time in an earlier analysis of roughly 590 of the donors. In a later analysis, most CMV-associated TCR beta chains were found to appear HLA-restricted, with HLA associations seemingly driven largely by CMV exposure. The only immune exposure information available for the cohort was CMV serostatus. A later analysis found that HLA-associated TCR beta chains were more clonally expanded and had lower generation probabilities than equally common non-associated chains. A later analysis found that TCR association rates varied across HLA loci, with DRB1 alleles showing the most associated TCRs and HLA-C alleles the fewest. In a later analysis, 16,951 TCR beta sequences were associated with specific HLA alleles at a false discovery rate of 0.05. Linkage disequilibrium might explain the correlated functional status among segregating V segments, but an unknown experimental factor could not be excluded. The earlier analysis of some 540 of the donors excluded over 15 rarely observed V segments, including chromosome 9 orphons, because counts were too low. Most TCR sequences were seen in very few donors, while some public TCRs were found in many individuals. Compared with the 666-donor mean, donors in an Asian-associated ancestry cluster had fewer N-insertions in productive TCRs, according to a later genetic analysis. This cohort had only TCR beta chains sequenced, and the lack of alpha or paired-chain data limited which features could be detected. The sequencing pipeline was judged likely to have produced a cluster of highly shared sequence variants as a technical artifact. A later genetic analysis associated a missense DCLRE1C variant with V-gene and J-gene trimming of TCR beta chains, and an independent cohort replicated the association. A further reported finding was that TCR beta sequences accurately predicted the HLA-A and HLA-B alleles for most subjects in the first cohort. A few of the identified cytomegalovirus-associated TCR beta chains were confirmed in vitro to be specific for cytomegalovirus antigens.

The clonotype was recovered from a boy younger than 18 in good health and CMV-seronegative. Sequencing was done on a sample of PBMCs.

Here is the DNA: TGTGCCAGCAGCTCGGGACAGATGAACACTGAAGCTTTCTTT. The encoded protein is CASSSGQMNTEAFF. In this chain, TRBV7-2 is recombined with TRBJ1-1, and TRBD1 matches 7 of the central bases. Reading from cysteine to phenylalanine, the CDR3 counts 14 amino acids. The DNA shown is the 42-base CDR3, in frame from base 1. CDR1 SGHTA and CDR2 FQGNSA are derived from the germline V gene. Ends trimmed: V by 4 bases, J by 0 bases; bases unmatched to a gene: 2.